Shown below are 16 T cell receptor beta chains from a single sample sequenced in a study of neurological immune-mediated disorders. TCRdb reanalysed the 5' RACE reads using MiXCR and keeps one entry per CDR3 protein. The sample contains approximately 59,000 distinct CDR3 sequences, around 5% of which appear only once. The sample was PBMCs. The receptor source for this set is a human donor with multiple sclerosis. The donor label of this sample is uncertain.

By share of the sample, this clonotype is medium-sized (0.01 to 0.1%). This chain uses TRBV5-1 with TRBJ1-1; 9 positions agree with TRBD1. The trim removed 7 bases at V and 3 bases at J, leaving 4 bases unmatched. The CDR3 consists of 13 residues. The germline V gene has CDR1 SGHRS and CDR2 YFSETQ. DNA of the CDR3: TGCGCCAGCGGGGACAGGGCTCACACTGAAGCTTTCTTT. This translates into CASGDRAHTEAFF.

This clonotype was counted many times. The chain combines TRBV12-3 or TRBV12-4 with TRBJ2-3; tentatively, D is TRBD2 (6 bases). This CDR3 contains 14 residues. Trimming left V 5 bases short and J 2 bases short, with 11 bases between. In DNA form, the CDR3 reads TGTGCCAGCAGTCGGGACTCTCCCACAGATACGCAGTATTTT. Its protein product is CASSRDSPTDTQYF.

The chain carries TRBV20-1 and TRBJ2-1, with TRBD2 as a possible D gene (5 bases). The CDR3 extends over 13 amino acids. V lost 4 bases and J lost 8, with 15 bases in between. Germline CDR1 DFQATT, CDR2 SNEGSKA (reference sequence). The chain's CDR3 is CSATRNERDEQFF. For the CDR3, the DNA is TGCAGTGCTACGAGAAACGAGAGGGATGAGCAGTTCTTC.

In its sample, this clonotype was seen once. At one end, the junction sequence differs from germline, possibly due to a read error. The chain is built from TRBV5-5 and TRBJ1-5; tentatively, D is TRBD1 (6 bases). This CDR3 spans 15 amino acids. The germline V gene has CDR1 SGHKS and CDR2 YYEKEE (reference sequence). The CDR3 nucleotides read TGTGCCAGCAGCTTTCACCAAGTGGGGGGGCAGCCCCGGCATTTT. This sequence encodes CASSFHQVGGQPRHF.

This clonotype was found many times. This chain uses TRBV27 with TRBJ2-7, with D possibly TRBD2 on 5 matching bases. The CDR3 extends over 13 amino acids. V shed 5 bases and J shed 6 bases, with 14 bases lying between them. Per the germline V gene, CDR1 is MNHEY and CDR2 is SMNVEV (reference sequence). The CDR3 loop reads CASSPSSRGEQYF. The CDR3, as DNA: TGTGCCAGCAGTCCTTCTTCTCGGGGCGAGCAGTACTTC.

This clonotype was seen repeatedly, ten times or more. The genes are TRBV21-1 and TRBJ2-1. TRBV21-1 corresponds to a pseudogene. The CDR3 runs to 11 residues. The CDR3 coding sequence is TGTGCCAGCAGCAGGAGAAATGAGCAGTTCTTC. Encoded protein: CASSRRNEQFF.

This clonotype has ten or more counts. The chain carries TRBV18 and TRBJ2-3, with D possibly being TRBD1 or TRBD2 (5 bases each). This CDR3 region has 13 residues. V lost 3 bases to trimming and J lost 4 bases, with 8 bases between them. Looked up from germline, CDR1 is KGHSH and CDR2 is LQKENI. This CDR3 is CASSPGAADTQYF. CDR3 sequence (DNA): TGTGCCAGCTCACCCGGGGCGGCAGATACGCAGTATTTT.

This clonotype was recorded many times. The chain links TRBV5-1 to TRBJ2-7; D ambiguous. CDR3 size: 11 residues. The V end was cut by 5 bases, the J end by 6 bases, with 9 bases between. Germline lookup yields CDR1 SGHRS and CDR2 YFSETQ. For the CDR3, the DNA is TGCGCCAGCAGAGGGATCAGCGAGCAGTACTTC. As protein: CASRGISEQYF.

This clonotype was counted a few times. The genes are TRBV3-1 and TRBJ1-1; D unresolved. The CDR3 has 12 residues. Trimming left V 4 bases short and J 5 bases short, with 8 bases between. Germline lookup yields CDR1 LGHDT and CDR2 YNNKEL (reference sequence). CDR3 in amino acids: CASSRRGTEAFF. The CDR3 DNA sequence: TGTGCCAGCAGCCGACGGGGTACTGAAGCTTTCTTT. The full variable domain, rest sourced from reference TRBV3-1 and TRBJ1-1, is DTAVSQTPKYLVTQMGNDKSIKCEQNLGHDTMYWYKQDSKKFLKIMFSYNNKELIINETVPNRFSPKSPDKAHLNLHINSLELGDSAVYFCASSRRGTEAFFGQGTRLTVV.

This clonotype was seen at least ten times. This chain links TRBV10-3 with TRBJ2-2; no clear D. Trimming removed 2 bases at V and 1 base at J, with 5 bases between. The length of the CDR3 is 14 residues. Germline V gene sequence: CDR1 ENHRY, CDR2 SYGVKD. CDR3 DNA sequence: TGTGCCATCAGTGAGACGGGGAACACCGGGGAGCTGTTTTTT. Translated: CAISETGNTGELFF.

This clonotype was counted at least ten times. The rearrangement uses TRBV2 and TRBJ2-5; D possibly corresponds to TRBD2 (5 bases). This CDR3 has 10 amino acids. The V and J ends lost 5 bases and 7 bases respectively, with 5 bases between them. CDR1 SNHLY and CDR2 FYNNEI come from the germline V gene. The CDR3 spells CASSRGTQYF. CDR3 nucleotides: TGTGCCAGCAGTCGGGGGACCCAGTACTTC. The full variable domain, with the rest looked up from reference TRBV2 and TRBJ2-5, is EPEVTQTPSHQVTQMGQEVILRCVPISNHLYFYWYRQILGQKVEFLVSFYNNEISEKSEIFDDQFSVERPDGSNFTLKIRSTKLEDSAMYFCASSRGTQYFGPGTRLLVL.

This clonotype has a count of ten or more. V usage is TRBV5-1 and J usage is TRBJ2-7; 7 bases are shared with TRBD1. The V gene's germline CDR1 is SGHRS and CDR2 YFSETQ. V gave up 1 base and J gave up 6 bases; unmatched junction bases: 10. There are 15 residues in the CDR3. The CDR3 loop is CASSLWTGSYIEQYF. In DNA form, the CDR3 reads TGCGCCAGCAGCTTGTGGACAGGCTCATATATCGAGCAGTACTTC.

This clonotype was detected ten times or more. V usage is TRBV5-1 and J usage is TRBJ2-3, with 12 nucleotides matching TRBD2. The CDR3 length is 17 residues. The trim removed 1 base at V and 4 bases at J, leaving 7 bases unmatched. In germline, CDR1 is SGHRS, CDR2 YFSETQ. The CDR3 region has the DNA TGCGCCAGCAGCTTGACCTTAACTAGCGGGGGGTCAGATACGCAGTATTTT. Encoded protein: CASSLTLTSGGSDTQYF.

This clonotype was detected ten times or more. The chain is built from TRBV5-1 and TRBJ2-7; TRBD2 matches at 9 bases. The CDR3 spans 15 residues. Germline CDR1 SGHRS, CDR2 YFSETQ. The trim removed 0 bases at V and 1 base at J, leaving 2 bases unmatched. CDR3 nucleotide sequence: TGCGCCAGCAGCTTGGTGACTAGCGGTTCCTACGAGCAGTACTTC. It codes for CASSLVTSGSYEQYF.

In this sample, this clonotype turned up many times. The chain employs TRBV20-1 and TRBJ2-1, with D maybe TRBD2 (5 bases). V dropped 8 bases and J dropped 0 bases, with 11 bases sitting between them. The CDR3 is 13 residues long. Looked up from germline, CDR1 is DFQATT and CDR2 is SNEGSKA (reference sequence). The CDR3 reads CSSRGGSYNEQFF. The CDR3 bases are TGCAGTAGCCGGGGTGGCTCCTACAATGAGCAGTTCTTC.

This clonotype has at least ten counts. The rearrangement uses TRBV5-1 and TRBJ2-7; the D gene is possibly TRBD2 (5 bases). This CDR3 is 14 amino acids long. Trimming took 4 bases from V and 6 from J, leaving 17 bases between them. Germline CDR1 reads SGHRS; CDR2 reads YFSETQ. Here the CDR3 DNA reads TGCGCCAGCAGCGACCTCGGGATCGTAGGCGAGCAGTACTTC. Translated, it gives CASSDLGIVGEQYF.